Listed below are T cell receptor beta chains from one sample, sequenced in a study of CD8 T cells in ankylosing spondylitis. TCRdb recomputed calls from the 5' RACE reads with MiXCR, one row per CDR3 protein. The sample gives a few hundred thousand distinct CDR3 sequences, under 25% of which show up once; around 16% is in the top ten. Sequencing was done on a sample of blood, either unsorted or a sorted T cell fraction (not recorded which). The origin of the receptors is a male donor with ankylosing spondylitis. Each CDR3 is given with its conserved first and last residue. Fields, in order: clone size, V gene, J gene, D gene, CDR3 DNA, CDR3 protein. A D gene is named only where the DNA matches it firmly. Clone size is given for some rows only: seen once, a few or many times, or a class if the clone is expanded.

clone_size: NA; v_call: TRBV29-1; j_call: TRBJ1-2; d_call: NA; cdr3_nt: TGCAGCGGCGTAGGAGCACAGAGTAACTATGGCTACACCTTC; cdr3_aa: CSGVGAQSNYGYTF
clone_size: NA; v_call: TRBV19; j_call: TRBJ2-2; d_call: NA; cdr3_nt: TGTGCCAGTAGTCGATATGGGGAAAGCACCGGGGAGCTGTTTTTT; cdr3_aa: CASSRYGESTGELFF
clone_size: many; v_call: TRBV5-1; j_call: TRBJ1-2; d_call: NA; cdr3_nt: TGTGCCAGCTCCCCAGGACAGAACTATGGCTACACCTTC; cdr3_aa: CASSPGQNYGYTF
clone_size: NA; v_call: TRBV18; j_call: TRBJ1-1; d_call: TRBD1; cdr3_nt: TGTGCCAGCTCACCACGATACAGGGGAAACACTGAAGCTTTCTTT; cdr3_aa: CASSPRYRGNTEAFF
clone_size: NA; v_call: TRBV6-5; j_call: TRBJ2-2; d_call: NA; cdr3_nt: TGTGCCAGCAGTTACTGGGGGGATAGGAACACCGGGGAGCTGTTTTTT; cdr3_aa: CASSYWGDRNTGELFF
clone_size: NA; v_call: TRBV15; j_call: TRBJ2-2; d_call: TRBD2; cdr3_nt: TGTGCCACCCGTTCTCGGGAGGGCCCAGCCGGGGAGCTGTTTTTT; cdr3_aa: CATRSREGPAGELFF
clone_size: few; v_call: TRBV2; j_call: TRBJ1-6; d_call: NA; cdr3_nt: TGTGCCAGCAGGGACCAAGGAGGGTTCGAAGGAGGGTCACCCCTCCACTTT; cdr3_aa: CASRDQGGFEGGSPLHF
clone_size: NA; v_call: TRBV5-1; j_call: TRBJ1-1; d_call: NA; cdr3_nt: TGCGCCAGCAGCTCGGCATTCGACACTGAAGCTTTCTTT; cdr3_aa: CASSSAFDTEAFF
clone_size: few; v_call: TRBV5-1; j_call: TRBJ2-1; d_call: NA; cdr3_nt: TGCGCCAGCAGCTTGGAAGTACCAGTGGCCAATGAGCAGTTCTTC; cdr3_aa: CASSLEVPVANEQFF
clone_size: NA; v_call: TRBV18; j_call: TRBJ1-1; d_call: NA; cdr3_nt: TGTGCCAGCTCCACGGGGGGGAACACTGAAGCTTTCTTT; cdr3_aa: CASSTGGNTEAFF
clone_size: NA; v_call: TRBV12-3/TRBV12-4; j_call: TRBJ2-1; d_call: NA; cdr3_nt: TGTGCCAGCAGTTTAGCCCCTAGCACCAATGAGCAGTTCTTC; cdr3_aa: CASSLAPSTNEQFF
clone_size: few; v_call: TRBV12-3/TRBV12-4; j_call: TRBJ2-2; d_call: TRBD1; cdr3_nt: TGTGCCAGCCGTGGGACAGGGATGGGCACCGGGGAGCTGTTTTTT; cdr3_aa: CASRGTGMGTGELFF
clone_size: few; v_call: TRBV30; j_call: TRBJ2-7; d_call: NA; cdr3_nt: TGTGCCTGGAGTGGACAGCCCAGGGGCGAGCAGTACTTC; cdr3_aa: CAWSGQPRGEQYF
clone_size: few; v_call: TRBV9; j_call: TRBJ1-1; d_call: NA; cdr3_nt: TGTGCCAGCAGCGTCGGCAGAATGAACACTGAAGCTTTCTTT; cdr3_aa: CASSVGRMNTEAFF
clone_size: NA; v_call: TRBV5-1; j_call: TRBJ2-5; d_call: NA; cdr3_nt: TGCGCCAGCCTGAGGGGAGACCGGGGTGTTGAGACCCAGTACTTC; cdr3_aa: CASLRGDRGVETQYF
clone_size: NA; v_call: TRBV6-1; j_call: TRBJ2-2; d_call: NA; cdr3_nt: TGTGCCAGCAGCCGTCCAGGGCCAAACACCGGGGAGCTGTTTTTT; cdr3_aa: CASSRPGPNTGELFF
clone_size: few; v_call: TRBV10-3; j_call: TRBJ2-7; d_call: NA; cdr3_nt: TGTGCCATCAGTGAGCACAGGGACTCTTACGAGCAGTACTTC; cdr3_aa: CAISEHRDSYEQYF
clone_size: few; v_call: TRBV4-1; j_call: TRBJ1-1; d_call: NA; cdr3_nt: TGCGCCAGCAGCCAAGATAACCGAGGGCTGAACACTGAAGCTTTCTTT; cdr3_aa: CASSQDNRGLNTEAFF
clone_size: NA; v_call: TRBV9; j_call: TRBJ1-2; d_call: NA; cdr3_nt: TGTGCCAGCAGCGAGGAAACTGGGGGAGGGATCAGAGGCTACACCTTC; cdr3_aa: CASSEETGGGIRGYTF
clone_size: few; v_call: TRBV7-9; j_call: TRBJ1-1; d_call: NA; cdr3_nt: TGTGCCAGCAGCTTAGGAAACATGAACACTGAAGCTTTCTTT; cdr3_aa: CASSLGNMNTEAFF
clone_size: few; v_call: TRBV9; j_call: TRBJ2-7; d_call: TRBD1; cdr3_nt: TGTGCCAGCAGCGTCGAGACAGGGGATGTATACGAGCAGTACTTC; cdr3_aa: CASSVETGDVYEQYF
clone_size: NA; v_call: TRBV20-1; j_call: TRBJ2-2; d_call: TRBD2; cdr3_nt: TGCAGTGCTAGAGATTACTCTAGCGGGAGTGGGACCGGGGAGCTGTTTTTT; cdr3_aa: CSARDYSSGSGTGELFF
clone_size: few; v_call: TRBV7-2; j_call: TRBJ1-4; d_call: NA; cdr3_nt: TGTGCCAGCAGCCCCCAGGTCGGGGGCCGGGGTGAAAAACTGTTTTTT; cdr3_aa: CASSPQVGGRGEKLFF
clone_size: NA; v_call: TRBV11-3; j_call: TRBJ2-7; d_call: NA; cdr3_nt: TGTGCCAGCAGGGGGGACAACTACGAGCAGTACTTC; cdr3_aa: CASRGDNYEQYF
clone_size: NA; v_call: TRBV7-2; j_call: TRBJ2-7; d_call: TRBD1; cdr3_nt: TGTGCCAGCAGCTTACCCATCAGGGGGCCCCGTTCCTACGAGCAGTACTTC; cdr3_aa: CASSLPIRGPRSYEQYF
clone_size: NA; v_call: TRBV29-1; j_call: TRBJ2-7; d_call: NA; cdr3_nt: TGCAGCGCGGGGGGACACCTCCAAAAAGGGAGCGAGCAGTACTTC; cdr3_aa: CSAGGHLQKGSEQYF
clone_size: few; v_call: TRBV5-6; j_call: TRBJ2-3; d_call: NA; cdr3_nt: TGTGCCAGCAGCTTTTTTGGCACAGATACGCAGTATTTT; cdr3_aa: CASSFFGTDTQYF
clone_size: NA; v_call: TRBV11-2; j_call: TRBJ2-5; d_call: TRBD1; cdr3_nt: TGTGCCAGCAGCTGGGACAGGCTGCCAGAGACCCAGTACTTC; cdr3_aa: CASSWDRLPETQYF
clone_size: many; v_call: TRBV28; j_call: TRBJ2-5; d_call: TRBD1; cdr3_nt: TGTGCCAGCAGTTTCCAGGGGGTCCAAGAGACCCAGTACTTC; cdr3_aa: CASSFQGVQETQYF
clone_size: NA; v_call: TRBV9; j_call: TRBJ1-6; d_call: NA; cdr3_nt: TGTGCCAGCAGCGTAGGTGGGGCGAGTTCACCCCTCCACTTT; cdr3_aa: CASSVGGASSPLHF
clone_size: few; v_call: TRBV5-5; j_call: TRBJ2-2; d_call: NA; cdr3_nt: TGTGCCAGCAGCTCGGGACGTAATTTTGCCACCGGGGAGCTGTTTTTT; cdr3_aa: CASSSGRNFATGELFF
clone_size: NA; v_call: TRBV2; j_call: TRBJ2-1; d_call: NA; cdr3_nt: TGTGCCAGCAGTGAACAAGCGCCCTGGGTGGATGAGCAGTTCTTC; cdr3_aa: CASSEQAPWVDEQFF
clone_size: NA; v_call: TRBV3-1; j_call: TRBJ2-4; d_call: TRBD2; cdr3_nt: TGTGCCAGCAGCCAGGCATTCGTAGCGGGAGTCGCAAACATTCAGTACTTC; cdr3_aa: CASSQAFVAGVANIQYF
clone_size: few; v_call: TRBV7-9; j_call: TRBJ1-5; d_call: NA; cdr3_nt: TGTGCCAGCAGCTTAGGGGGGGAATGGGGAGCCTATCAGCCCCAGCATTTT; cdr3_aa: CASSLGGEWGAYQPQHF
clone_size: few; v_call: TRBV4-3; j_call: TRBJ2-3; d_call: TRBD2; cdr3_nt: TGCGCCAGCAGCCAAGTGGTAGCGGGAGGATTAACAGATACGCAGTATTTT; cdr3_aa: CASSQVVAGGLTDTQYF
clone_size: few; v_call: TRBV7-6; j_call: TRBJ2-5; d_call: NA; cdr3_nt: TGTGCCAGCAGCCAATACTCAGGGTCGGGGGAGACCCAGTACTTC; cdr3_aa: CASSQYSGSGETQYF
clone_size: few; v_call: TRBV9; j_call: TRBJ2-1; d_call: TRBD2; cdr3_nt: TGTGCCAGCAGCTCTGCAGCGGGAGGATACAATGAGCAGTTCTTC; cdr3_aa: CASSSAAGGYNEQFF
clone_size: few; v_call: TRBV20-1; j_call: TRBJ2-1; d_call: TRBD1; cdr3_nt: TGCAGTGCTAGAGCTCCCGGGACAGACAATGAGCAGTTCTTC; cdr3_aa: CSARAPGTDNEQFF
clone_size: few; v_call: TRBV20-1; j_call: TRBJ2-5; d_call: NA; cdr3_nt: TGCAGTGTTGCGCGGCCTGGGGACACCCAAGAGACCCAGTACTTC; cdr3_aa: CSVARPGDTQETQYF
clone_size: NA; v_call: TRBV11-3; j_call: TRBJ2-1; d_call: TRBD1; cdr3_nt: TGTGCCAGCAGCCCCCACGGGACAGTCTCCTACAATGAGCAGTTCTTC; cdr3_aa: CASSPHGTVSYNEQFF
clone_size: NA; v_call: TRBV28; j_call: TRBJ2-4; d_call: NA; cdr3_nt: TGTGCCAGCAGTCCCGGTAGTTGGGTGGGCAAAAACATTCAGTACTTC; cdr3_aa: CASSPGSWVGKNIQYF
clone_size: NA; v_call: TRBV20-1; j_call: TRBJ2-1; d_call: TRBD1; cdr3_nt: TGCAGTGCTAGAGATCCGGGACAGGGATACAATGAGCAGTTCTTC; cdr3_aa: CSARDPGQGYNEQFF
clone_size: few; v_call: TRBV20-1; j_call: TRBJ2-7; d_call: TRBD2; cdr3_nt: TGCAGTGCTTATAGAACTAGCGGGAACTACGAGCAGTACTTC; cdr3_aa: CSAYRTSGNYEQYF
clone_size: few; v_call: TRBV7-8; j_call: TRBJ2-1; d_call: TRBD2; cdr3_nt: TGTGCCAGCAGCTTTAGCGGGAGTAGGAACAATGAGCAGTTCTTC; cdr3_aa: CASSFSGSRNNEQFF
clone_size: NA; v_call: TRBV12-3/TRBV12-4; j_call: TRBJ1-2; d_call: NA; cdr3_nt: TGTGCCAGCAGTTCCCACCAGGGGAGTAATGGCTACACCTTC; cdr3_aa: CASSSHQGSNGYTF
clone_size: NA; v_call: TRBV5-8; j_call: TRBJ2-1; d_call: TRBD2; cdr3_nt: TGTGCCAGCAGCTTGGCCAGGACTAGCGTTAATGAGCAGTTCTTC; cdr3_aa: CASSLARTSVNEQFF
clone_size: NA; v_call: TRBV5-6; j_call: TRBJ2-3; d_call: NA; cdr3_nt: TGTGCCAGCAGCTCGAGACAGGAACCCACAGATACGCAGTATTTT; cdr3_aa: CASSSRQEPTDTQYF
clone_size: NA; v_call: TRBV20-1; j_call: TRBJ2-5; d_call: NA; cdr3_nt: TGCAGTGCTAGGGGAGGGGGCGATTGGGTGACCCAGTACTTC; cdr3_aa: CSARGGGDWVTQYF
clone_size: NA; v_call: TRBV7-3; j_call: TRBJ2-1; d_call: NA; cdr3_nt: TGTGCCAGCAGCTTCGGACCCGCGGGGGAGCAGTTCTTC; cdr3_aa: CASSFGPAGEQFF
clone_size: few; v_call: TRBV7-9; j_call: TRBJ2-7; d_call: TRBD1; cdr3_nt: TGTGCCAGCAGCAGGGGACAGGTCTTCTCCTACGAGCAGTACTTC; cdr3_aa: CASSRGQVFSYEQYF